Reported below is one TCR beta chain. The sample originates from a study of OX40 agonist ivuxolimab in advanced cancers. The length of the CDR3 is 17 residues. The trim removed 0 bases at V and 2 bases at J, leaving 7 bases unmatched. Germline values: CDR1 LNHNV, CDR2 YYDKDF (reference sequence). TCRdb's table, derived via immunoSEQ multiplex PCR, lists solely in-frame clones and lacks some. In the table there are roughly 60,000 clones, about 89% of which are singletons. The chain is built from TRBV15 and TRBJ1-5; 7 nucleotides agree with TRBD1. The sequence came from an adult with an advanced solid tumor such as melanoma, head and neck, liver or kidney cancer. Here the sequenced sample was CD4+ or CD8+ T cells sorted from blood, taken in a trial of the OX40 agonist ivuxolimab. The CDR3 loop is CATSRDWSTGGNQPQHF. The DNA for the CDR3 is TGTGCCACCAGCAGAGATTGGTCTACAGGGGGCAATCAGCCCCAGCATTTT.